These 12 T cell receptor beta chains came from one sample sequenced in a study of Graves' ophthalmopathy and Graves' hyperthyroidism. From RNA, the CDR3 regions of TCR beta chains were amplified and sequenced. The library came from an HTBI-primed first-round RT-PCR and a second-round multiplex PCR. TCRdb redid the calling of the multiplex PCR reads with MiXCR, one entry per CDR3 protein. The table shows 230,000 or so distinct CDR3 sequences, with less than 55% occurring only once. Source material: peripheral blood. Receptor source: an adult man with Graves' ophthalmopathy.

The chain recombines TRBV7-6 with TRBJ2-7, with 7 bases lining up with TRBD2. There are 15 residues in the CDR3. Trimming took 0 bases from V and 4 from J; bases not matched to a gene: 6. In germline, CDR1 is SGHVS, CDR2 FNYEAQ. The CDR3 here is CASSLASDGGYEQYF. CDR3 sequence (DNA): TGTGCCAGCAGCTTAGCCTCGGACGGGGGGTACGAGCAGTACTTC.

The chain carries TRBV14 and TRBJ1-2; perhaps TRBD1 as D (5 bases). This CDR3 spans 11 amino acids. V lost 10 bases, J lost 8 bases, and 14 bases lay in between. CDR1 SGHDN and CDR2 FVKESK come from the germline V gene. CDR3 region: CATWGGPGYTF. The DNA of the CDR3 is TGTGCCACCTGGGGCGGTCCAGGCTACACCTTC.

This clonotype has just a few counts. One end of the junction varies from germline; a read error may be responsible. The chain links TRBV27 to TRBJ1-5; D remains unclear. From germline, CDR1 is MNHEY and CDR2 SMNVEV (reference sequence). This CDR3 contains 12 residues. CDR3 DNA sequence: TGTGCCAGCAGCTTATTCGGCCAGCCCCAGCATTTT. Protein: CASSLFGQPQHF.

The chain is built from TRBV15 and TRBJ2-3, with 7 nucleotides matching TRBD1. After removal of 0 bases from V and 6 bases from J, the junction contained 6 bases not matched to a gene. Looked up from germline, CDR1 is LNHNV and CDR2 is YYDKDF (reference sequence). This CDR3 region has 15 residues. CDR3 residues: CATSRESTGLDTQYF. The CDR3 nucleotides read TGTGCCACCAGCAGAGAGTCGACAGGGTTGGATACGCAGTATTTT.

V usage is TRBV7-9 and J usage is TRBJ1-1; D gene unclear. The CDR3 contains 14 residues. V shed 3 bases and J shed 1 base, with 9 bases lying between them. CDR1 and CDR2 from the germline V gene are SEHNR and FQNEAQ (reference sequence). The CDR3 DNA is TGTGCCAGCAGCTTGGGGAATAGGAACACTGAAGCTTTCTTT. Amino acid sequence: CASSLGNRNTEAFF.

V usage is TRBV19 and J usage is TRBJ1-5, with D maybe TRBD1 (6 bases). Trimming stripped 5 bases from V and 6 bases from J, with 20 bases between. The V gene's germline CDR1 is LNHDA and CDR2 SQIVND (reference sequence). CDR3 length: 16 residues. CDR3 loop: CASSPLGTRKGQPQHF. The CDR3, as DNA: TGTGCCAGTAGTCCACTAGGGACACGTAAGGGTCAGCCCCAGCATTTT.

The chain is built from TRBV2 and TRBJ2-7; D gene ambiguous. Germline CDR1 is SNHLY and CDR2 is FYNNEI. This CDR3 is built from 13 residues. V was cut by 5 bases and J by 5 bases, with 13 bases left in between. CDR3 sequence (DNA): TGTGCCAGCAGTTACCCAGCCTGGGACGAGCAGTACTTC. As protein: CASSYPAWDEQYF.

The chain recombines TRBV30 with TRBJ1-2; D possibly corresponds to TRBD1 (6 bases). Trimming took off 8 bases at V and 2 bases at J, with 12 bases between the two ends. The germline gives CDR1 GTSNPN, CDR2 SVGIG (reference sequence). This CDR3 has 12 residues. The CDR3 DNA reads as TGTGCCCAGACAGGCAGGAACTATGGCTACACCTTC. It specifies CAQTGRNYGYTF.

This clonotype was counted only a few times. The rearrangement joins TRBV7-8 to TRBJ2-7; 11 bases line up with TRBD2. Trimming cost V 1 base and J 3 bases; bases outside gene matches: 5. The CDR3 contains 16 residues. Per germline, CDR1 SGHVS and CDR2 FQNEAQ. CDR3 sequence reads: CASSLVPLAGGYEQYF. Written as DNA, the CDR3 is TGTGCCAGCAGCTTAGTGCCCCTAGCGGGAGGCTACGAGCAGTACTTC.

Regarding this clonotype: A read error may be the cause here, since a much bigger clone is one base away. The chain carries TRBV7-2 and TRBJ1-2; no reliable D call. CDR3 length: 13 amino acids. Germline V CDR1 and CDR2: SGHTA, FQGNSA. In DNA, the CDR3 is TGTGCCAACAGCTTTGACAAGGGTTATGGCTACACCTTC. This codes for CANSFDKGYGYTF. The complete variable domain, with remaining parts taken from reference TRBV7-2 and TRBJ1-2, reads GAGVSQSPSNKVTEKGKDVELRCDPISGHTALYWYRQSLGQGLEFLIYFQGNSAPDKSGLPSDRFSAERTGGSVSTLTIQRTQQEDSAVYLCANSFDKGYGYTFGSGTRLTVV.

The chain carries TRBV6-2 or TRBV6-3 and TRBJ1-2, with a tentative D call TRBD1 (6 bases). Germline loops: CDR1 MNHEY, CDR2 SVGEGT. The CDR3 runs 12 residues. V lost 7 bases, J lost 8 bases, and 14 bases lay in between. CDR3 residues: CASTMTGGGYTF. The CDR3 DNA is TGTGCCAGCACCATGACAGGTGGAGGCTACACCTTC.

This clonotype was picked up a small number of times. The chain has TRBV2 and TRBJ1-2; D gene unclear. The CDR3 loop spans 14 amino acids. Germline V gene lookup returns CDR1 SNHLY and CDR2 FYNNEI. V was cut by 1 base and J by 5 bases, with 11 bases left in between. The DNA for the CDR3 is TGTGCCAGCAGTGAAGGGTTAACACCGTATGGCTACACCTTC. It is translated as CASSEGLTPYGYTF.